This T cell receptor beta chain derives from a study of T cell responses to AZD1222 COVID-19 vaccine. Findings of the study overall: The study found Spike-specific TCR breadth and depth rose after two AZD1222 doses. There were repertoire samples only from the period after the peak T cell response. Clonal diversity may have been underestimated, and the donors were mostly white British, with more females than males. Seropositive at baseline were only a handful of AZD1222 recipients.

About this clone itself: Its target is not known.

TCRdb keeps only in-frame clones here, not all; method: immunoSEQ multiplex PCR. Seen here are around 130,000 clones, 85% to 95% observed once, and the top ten hold roughly 5.6%. V dropped 1 base and J dropped 5 bases, with 3 bases sitting between them. Germline V gene sequence: CDR1 SGHAT, CDR2 FQDESV (reference sequence). The length of the CDR3 is 12 residues. This TCR was recovered from an adult in good health. The input for sequencing was peripheral blood, taken on day 0 of AZD1222 vaccination. This chain joins TRBV11-1 and TRBJ2-1; D uncertain. The CDR3 DNA reads TGTGCCAGCAGCTTAGTGGACAATGAGCAGTTCTTC. Amino acids: CASSLVDNEQFF.